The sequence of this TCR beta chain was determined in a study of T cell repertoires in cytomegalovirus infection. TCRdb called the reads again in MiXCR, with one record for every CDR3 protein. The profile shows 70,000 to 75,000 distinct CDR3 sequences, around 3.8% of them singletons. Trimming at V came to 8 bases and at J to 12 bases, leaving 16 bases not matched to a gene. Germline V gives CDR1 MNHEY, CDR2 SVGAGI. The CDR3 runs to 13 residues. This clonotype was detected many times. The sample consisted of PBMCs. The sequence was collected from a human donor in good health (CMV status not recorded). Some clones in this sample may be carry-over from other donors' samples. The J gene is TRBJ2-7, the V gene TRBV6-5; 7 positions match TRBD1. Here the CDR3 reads CASRTTGDRDLYF. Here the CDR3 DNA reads TGTGCCAGCCGAACAACAGGGGACCGAGACCTGTACTTC.